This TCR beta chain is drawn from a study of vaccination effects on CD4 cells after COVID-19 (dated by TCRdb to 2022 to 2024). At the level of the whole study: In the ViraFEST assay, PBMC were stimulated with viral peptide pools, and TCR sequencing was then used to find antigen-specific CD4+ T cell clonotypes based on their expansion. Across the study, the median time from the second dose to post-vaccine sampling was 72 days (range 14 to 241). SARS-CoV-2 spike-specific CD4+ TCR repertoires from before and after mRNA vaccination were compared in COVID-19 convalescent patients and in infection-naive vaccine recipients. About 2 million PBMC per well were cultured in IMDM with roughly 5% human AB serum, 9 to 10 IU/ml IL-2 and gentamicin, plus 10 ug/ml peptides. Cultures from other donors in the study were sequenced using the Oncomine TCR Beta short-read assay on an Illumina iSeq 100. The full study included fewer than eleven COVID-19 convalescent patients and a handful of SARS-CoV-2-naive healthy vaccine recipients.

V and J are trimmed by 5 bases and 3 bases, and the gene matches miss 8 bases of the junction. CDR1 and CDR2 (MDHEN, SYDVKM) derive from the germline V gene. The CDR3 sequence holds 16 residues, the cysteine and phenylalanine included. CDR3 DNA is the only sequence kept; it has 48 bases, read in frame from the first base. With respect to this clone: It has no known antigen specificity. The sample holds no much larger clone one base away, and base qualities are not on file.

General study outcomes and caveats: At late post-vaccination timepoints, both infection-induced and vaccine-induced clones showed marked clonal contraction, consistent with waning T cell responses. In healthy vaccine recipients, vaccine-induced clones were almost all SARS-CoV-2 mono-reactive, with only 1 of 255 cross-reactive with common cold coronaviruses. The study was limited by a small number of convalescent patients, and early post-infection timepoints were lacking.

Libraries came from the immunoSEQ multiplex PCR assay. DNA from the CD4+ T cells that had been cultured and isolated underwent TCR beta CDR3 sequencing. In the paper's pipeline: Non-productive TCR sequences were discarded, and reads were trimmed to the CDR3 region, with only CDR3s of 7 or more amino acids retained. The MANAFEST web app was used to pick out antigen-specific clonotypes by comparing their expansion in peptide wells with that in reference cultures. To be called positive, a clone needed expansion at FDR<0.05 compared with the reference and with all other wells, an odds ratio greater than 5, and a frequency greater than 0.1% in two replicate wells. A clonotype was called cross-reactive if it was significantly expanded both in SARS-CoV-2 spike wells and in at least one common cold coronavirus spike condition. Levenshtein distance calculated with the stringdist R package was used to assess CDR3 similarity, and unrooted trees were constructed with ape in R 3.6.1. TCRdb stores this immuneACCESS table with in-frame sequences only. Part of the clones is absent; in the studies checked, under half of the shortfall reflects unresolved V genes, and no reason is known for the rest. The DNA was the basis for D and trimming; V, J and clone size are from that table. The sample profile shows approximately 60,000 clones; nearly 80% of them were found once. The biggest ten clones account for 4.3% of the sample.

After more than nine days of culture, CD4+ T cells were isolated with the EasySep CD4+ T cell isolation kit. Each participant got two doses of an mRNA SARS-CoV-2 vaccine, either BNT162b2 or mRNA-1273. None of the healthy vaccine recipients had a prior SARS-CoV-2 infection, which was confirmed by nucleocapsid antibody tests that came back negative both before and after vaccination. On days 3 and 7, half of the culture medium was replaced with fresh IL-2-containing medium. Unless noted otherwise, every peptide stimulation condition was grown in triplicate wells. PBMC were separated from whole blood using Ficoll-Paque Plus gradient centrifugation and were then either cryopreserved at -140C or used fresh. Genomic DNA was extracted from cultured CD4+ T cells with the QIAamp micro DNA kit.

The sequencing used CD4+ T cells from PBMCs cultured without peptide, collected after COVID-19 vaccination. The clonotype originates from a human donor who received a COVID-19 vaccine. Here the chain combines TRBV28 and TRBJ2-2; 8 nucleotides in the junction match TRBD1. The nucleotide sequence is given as TGTGCCAGCAGTACCCGATGGACAGGGCACACCGGGGAGCTGTTTTTT. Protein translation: CASSTRWTGHTGELFF.